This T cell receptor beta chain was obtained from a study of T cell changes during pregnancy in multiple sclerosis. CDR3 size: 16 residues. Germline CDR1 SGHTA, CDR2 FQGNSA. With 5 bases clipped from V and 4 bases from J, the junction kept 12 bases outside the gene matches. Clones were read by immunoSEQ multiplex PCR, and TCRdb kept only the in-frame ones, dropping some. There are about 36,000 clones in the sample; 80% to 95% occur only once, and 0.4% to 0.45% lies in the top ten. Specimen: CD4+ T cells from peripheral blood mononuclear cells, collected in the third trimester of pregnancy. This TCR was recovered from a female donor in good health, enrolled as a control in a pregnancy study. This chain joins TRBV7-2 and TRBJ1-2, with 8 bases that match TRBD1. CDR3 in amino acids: CASSPDRVLQFYGYTF. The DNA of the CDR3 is TGTGCCAGCAGCCCGGACAGGGTCCTTCAATTCTATGGCTACACCTTC.